The source of this T cell receptor (beta chain) is a study of shared clonotypes between healthy human individuals. Study-wide context: Donors had three CD4 naive, three CD4 memory, two CD8 naive and one CD8 memory plate apiece. Study conclusions and caveats: Shared clonotypes: about 5.3% naive CD4, about 4% naive CD8, 2.3% memory CD4, roughly 0.4% memory CD8.

Germline CDR1 is SQVTM and CDR2 is ANQGSEA. This CDR3 is built from 15 residues. Trimming took off 6 bases at V and 2 bases at J, with 20 bases between the two ends. In the original analysis: Filtering differed, since immunoSEQ gave only junction sequences and no quality scores. The method was immunoSEQ multiplex PCR; TCRdb's version includes in-frame clones alone and lacks a portion of them. That table gives V, J and clone size, and the DNA gave D and trimming. The data show about 1.1 million clones, 75% to 80% seen once. In the case of this clone: What it recognizes is unknown.

The genes are TRBV29-1 and TRBJ2-7, with unresolved D. The sequence was collected from a man aged 18 to 30 in good health. Some clones in this sample may be carry-over from other donors' samples. What was sequenced was memory CD4+ T cells from PBMCs. Subset meaning: CD45RA-negative fraction. The CDR3 coding sequence is TGCAGCGTCTGCCTCTTGGTGACCCACACCTACGAGCAGTACTTC. Translating it yields CSVCLLVTHTYEQYF.